Listed here are 16 T cell receptor beta chains from one sample, sequenced in a study of radiotherapy plus CTLA-4 blockade in lung cancer. Profiling relied on immunoSEQ multiplex PCR, and the TCRdb table lists in-frame clones only, not all of them. This sample carries 65,000 to 100,000 clones, around 83% of them seen once, and the ten largest clones take just over 0.8%. The input for sequencing was peripheral blood, taken from a patient treated with radiotherapy plus ipilimumab. The receptors stem from a human donor with non-small cell lung cancer who had stable disease on radiotherapy plus ipilimumab.

The chain carries TRBV7-3 and TRBJ2-1; D unclear. This CDR3 comprises 12 residues. The germline V and J ends were trimmed by 5 bases and 4 bases, with 6 bases remaining between them. The germline CDR1 and CDR2 sequences are SGHTA and FQGTGA. CDR3 residues: CASSGKYNEQFF. The CDR3 DNA sequence: TGTGCCAGCAGCGGAAAATACAATGAGCAGTTCTTC.

The chain joins TRBV4-1 to TRBJ1-1, with D maybe TRBD1 (5 bases). V gave up 3 bases and J gave up 2 bases, with 10 bases separating them. Germline loops: CDR1 MGHRA, CDR2 YSYEKL. This CDR3 is 14 amino acids long. CDR3 in amino acids: CASSHPTVNTEAFF. Here the CDR3 DNA reads TGCGCCAGCAGCCACCCGACAGTTAACACTGAAGCTTTCTTT.

V and J are TRBV7-3 and TRBJ2-7, with D uncertain. CDR3 length equals 11 residues. V lost 4 bases and J lost 6, with 7 bases in between. CDR1 and CDR2 (germline): SGHTA, FQGTGA. This CDR3 is CASSSSVEQYF. CDR3 coding DNA: TGTGCCAGCAGCTCCTCGGTCGAGCAGTACTTC. The variable domain in full, with the rest retrieved from reference TRBV7-3 and TRBJ2-7, is GAGVSQTPSNKVTEKGKYVELRCDPISGHTALYWYRQSLGQGPEFLIYFQGTGAADDSGLPNDRFFAVRPEGSVSTLKIQRTERGDSAVYLCASSSSVEQYFGPGTRLTVT.

The rearrangement uses TRBV13 and TRBJ1-5; D remains ambiguous. The ends were cut back, 3 bases at V and 4 bases at J, with 7 bases in the middle. Germline V gene sequence: CDR1 PRHDT, CDR2 FYEKMQ (reference sequence). The CDR3 is 13 residues long. In nucleotides, the CDR3 is TGTGCCAGCAGCTTCGGCGGTAATCAGCCCCAGCATTTT. It is translated as CASSFGGNQPQHF. The full variable domain, completed using reference TRBV13 and TRBJ1-5, is AAGVIQSPRHLIKEKRETATLKCYPIPRHDTVYWYQQGPGQDPQFLISFYEKMQSDKGSIPDRFSAQQFSDYHSELNMSSLELGDSALYFCASSFGGNQPQHFGDGTRLSIL.

The chain couples TRBV28 to TRBJ1-2, with D possibly being TRBD1 (6 bases). Trimming took 5 bases from V and 1 from J, leaving 8 bases between them. The CDR3 runs to 13 residues. CDR1 is MDHEN, CDR2 SYDVKM, per germline. The CDR3 is CASSIQGNYGYTF. The CDR3 region has the DNA TGTGCCAGCAGTATACAGGGTAACTATGGCTACACCTTC.

The V and J genes are TRBV5-4 and TRBJ2-1; no firm D call. The CDR3 contains 13 residues. Germline CDR1 reads SGHNT; CDR2 reads YYREEE (reference sequence). Trimming pared 0 bases from V and 4 bases from J, leaving 5 bases between. CDR3 in DNA: TGTGCCAGCAGCTTGGAAATATACAATGAGCAGTTCTTC. Its protein product is CASSLEIYNEQFF.

Worth noting for this clone: Other nucleotide sequences from this sample produce the same CDR3. This rearrangement joins TRBV5-1 to TRBJ2-1; unclear D gene. Germline V lookup: CDR1 SGHRS, CDR2 YFSETQ. The V and J ends lost 0 bases and 0 bases respectively, with 7 bases between them. The CDR3 loop spans 15 amino acids. The CDR3 DNA sequence: TGCGCCAGCAGCTTGGACACAAGCTCCTACAATGAGCAGTTCTTC. It specifies CASSLDTSSYNEQFF.

In this sample, this clone turned up once. The chain employs TRBV2 and TRBJ1-1; TRBD1 might be the D (5 bases). CDR1 and CDR2 from the germline V gene are SNHLY and FYNNEI. Trimming took off 5 bases at V and 0 bases at J, with 10 bases between the two ends. CDR3 length: 14 amino acids. The DNA for the CDR3 is TGTGCCAGCAGTCAACAGGTTGTGAACACTGAAGCTTTCTTT. Amino acids: CASSQQVVNTEAFF.

The chain uses TRBV28 and TRBJ2-5, with 12 bases matching TRBD1. V lost 6 bases, J lost 6 bases, and 8 bases stayed unmatched. This CDR3 comprises 15 residues. Per germline, CDR1 MDHEN and CDR2 SYDVKM. CDR3 in DNA: TGTGCCAGCAGACCCGGGACAGGGGGCCCAAAGACCCAGTACTTC. Translated: CASRPGTGGPKTQYF.

The chain joins TRBV19 to TRBJ2-3, with a possible D match to TRBD2 (6 bases). Germline V CDR1 and CDR2: LNHDA, SQIVND (reference sequence). V gave up 6 bases and J gave up 0 bases, with 13 bases separating them. This CDR3 has 15 amino acids. In nucleotides, the CDR3 is TGTGCCAGTAGCCGGGAGTACCAAAGCACAGATACGCAGTATTTT. Protein sequence: CASSREYQSTDTQYF.

The gene calls are TRBV6-5 and TRBJ1-2; D uncertain. CDR3 length: 14 amino acids. Germline V lookup: CDR1 MNHEY, CDR2 SVGAGI. V shed 0 bases and J shed 4 bases, with 9 bases lying between them. CDR3 region: CASSYSKAIYGYTF. For the CDR3, the DNA is TGTGCCAGCAGTTACTCGAAGGCGATCTATGGCTACACCTTC.

This chain uses TRBV5-8 with TRBJ2-5; D not certain. The germline gives CDR1 SGHTS, CDR2 YDEGEE. This CDR3 is 16 amino acids long. V shed 4 bases and J shed 1 base, with 17 bases lying between them. The CDR3 DNA reads TGTGCCAGCAGCGGCGGCGGCGGCCCAAGCCAAGAGACCCAGTACTTC. It codes for CASSGGGGPSQETQYF.

V usage is TRBV10-1 and J usage is TRBJ2-5; TRBD1 might be the D (5 bases). CDR1 is WNHNN, CDR2 SYGVQD, per germline (reference sequence). Trimming took off 0 bases at V and 4 bases at J, with 9 bases between the two ends. The length of the CDR3 is 14 residues. CDR3 nucleotide sequence: TGCGCCAGCAGTGAGTCGACAGCTCGAGAGACCCAGTACTTC. Its translation: CASSESTARETQYF.

This chain uses TRBV7-2 with TRBJ2-2, with D tentatively TRBD2 (6 bases). CDR3 length equals 15 residues. Trimming shortened V by 1 base and J by 7 bases, and 13 bases separated the two germline ends. Germline CDR1 SGHTA, CDR2 FQGNSA. The CDR3 DNA sequence: TGTGCCAGCAGCTTAGGACGGGAGAGGGGCGGGGAGCTGTTTTTT. Its translation is CASSLGRERGGELFF.

The gene calls are TRBV5-1 and TRBJ2-3, with TRBD2 matching over 7 bases. Losses at the gene ends were 0 bases for V and 6 bases for J; bases not matched to a gene: 4. Germline lookup yields CDR1 SGHRS and CDR2 YFSETQ. The CDR3 consists of 14 residues. As DNA, the CDR3 is TGCGCCAGCAGCTTGGGGGGAGGGCTGGATACGCAGTATTTT. This translates into CASSLGGGLDTQYF.

The V gene is TRBV5-1, the J gene TRBJ1-1, with D possibly TRBD1 on 6 matching bases. Between the trimmed V and J ends, which lost 0 bases and 6 bases, there was a span of 15 bases. The V gene's germline CDR1 is SGHRS and CDR2 YFSETQ. The CDR3 consists of 15 residues. DNA of the CDR3: TGCGCCAGCAGCTTGGTGTTGCAGGGGAGGTCTGAAGCTTTCTTT. It codes for CASSLVLQGRSEAFF.